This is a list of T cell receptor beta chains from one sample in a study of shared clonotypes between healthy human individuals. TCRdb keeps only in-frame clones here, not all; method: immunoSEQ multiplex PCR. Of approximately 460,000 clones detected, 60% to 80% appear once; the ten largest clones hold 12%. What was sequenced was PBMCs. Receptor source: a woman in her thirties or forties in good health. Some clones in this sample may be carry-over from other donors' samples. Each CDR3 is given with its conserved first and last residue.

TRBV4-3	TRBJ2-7	CASSQATSGSYEQYF
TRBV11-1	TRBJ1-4	CASSLGVGANEKLFF
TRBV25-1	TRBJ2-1	CASSDPPLSGSYNEQFF
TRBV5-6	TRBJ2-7	CASSRDRGSEQYF
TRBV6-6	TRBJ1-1	CASSYYGGRETEAFF
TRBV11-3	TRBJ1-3	CASSAGRTSGNTIYF
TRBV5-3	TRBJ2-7	CARSLGQLAGEASEQYF
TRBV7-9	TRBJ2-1	CASSLVVLGTGINEQFF
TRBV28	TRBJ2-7	CASSSRLGSRWSYEQYF
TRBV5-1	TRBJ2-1	CASSLGWLADYNEQFF
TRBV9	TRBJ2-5	CASSETGLLPETQYF
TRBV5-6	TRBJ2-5	CASSYSWDAQETQYF
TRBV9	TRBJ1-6	CASSSPGGSSYNSPLHF
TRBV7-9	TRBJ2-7	CASSSDYPGQYF
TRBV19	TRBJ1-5	CASSMGHINQPQHF
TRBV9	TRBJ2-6	CASSSQRLLSGANVLTF
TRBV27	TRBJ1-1	CASKQQGRTEAFF
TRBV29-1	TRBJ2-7	CSVVELGDEQYF
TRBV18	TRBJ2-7	CASSPSSTEGEQYF
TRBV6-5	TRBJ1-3	CASSYSIPGSGNTIYF
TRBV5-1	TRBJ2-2	CASSLEGGSRTGELFF
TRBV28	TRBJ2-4	CASSFSGVYIQYF
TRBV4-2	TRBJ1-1	CASSQTWTVNTEAFF
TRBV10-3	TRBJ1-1	CAISEREGSEAFF
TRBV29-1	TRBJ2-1	CSVDLRDRRHNEQFF
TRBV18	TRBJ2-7	CASSPGPRTSGSRSYEQYF
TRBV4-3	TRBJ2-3	CASSQGLAGGADTQYF
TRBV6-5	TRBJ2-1	CASNLAGGLYNEQFF
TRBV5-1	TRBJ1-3	CASSLSRTGSGNTIYF
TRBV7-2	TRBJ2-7	CASSLVLAGGGVEQYF
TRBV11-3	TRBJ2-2	CASSVSFIFGGELFF
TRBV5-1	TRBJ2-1	CASSLAAGGGVYNEQFF
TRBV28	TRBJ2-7	CASSLPGLSFNF
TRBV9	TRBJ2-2	CASSPIQGTIGELFF
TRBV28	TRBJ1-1	CASSFGPTEAFF
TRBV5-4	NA	CASRKGTSAYNEQFF
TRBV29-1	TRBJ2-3	CSVLASDLLDTQYF
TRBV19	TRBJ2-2	CASRSGTPNTGELFF
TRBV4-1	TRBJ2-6	CASSQEGTPGANVLTF
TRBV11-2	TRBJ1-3	CASSLAGTAGFSGNTIYF
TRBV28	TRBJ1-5	CASSLVPGQEPQHF
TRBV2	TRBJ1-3	CASSPDRVGNTIYF
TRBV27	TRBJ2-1	CASRAGLAGADNEQFF
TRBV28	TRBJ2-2	CASSPGRVETGELFF
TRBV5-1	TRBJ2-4	CASSFMGEGRRGKNIQYF
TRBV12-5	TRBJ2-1	CASGLVHLGEQFF
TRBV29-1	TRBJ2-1	CSAGGPSNEQFF
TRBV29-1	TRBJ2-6	CSVEEGGILSGANVLTF
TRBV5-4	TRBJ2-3	CASSPSATYTDTQYF
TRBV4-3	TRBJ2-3	CASSPEPPSSGRAGGTDTQYF
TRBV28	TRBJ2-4	CASSRSDSALNIQYF
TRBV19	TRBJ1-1	CASSVTGNAEAFF